This T cell receptor beta chain stems from a study of T cell responses to AZD1222 COVID-19 vaccine. As for this clone: What it binds is not known.

The assay was immunoSEQ multiplex PCR, and TCRdb's table has in-frame clones only and misses some. The sample yields 200,000 or so clones, around 93% seen once. Whole-study results and caveats: Repertoire sampling occurred only after the peak T cell response.

The CDR3 is 12 amino acids. The junction had 5 bases not matched to a gene; V was cut back by 6 bases and J by 7 bases. Germline-derived CDR1 and CDR2 are LGHNT and FRNRAP. The rearrangement joins TRBV12-5 to TRBJ1-1; 7 bases fit TRBD1. The TCR comes from an adult who received the AZD1222 COVID-19 vaccine. Source: peripheral blood, taken 28 days after the second AZD1222 dose. CDR3 sequence (DNA): TGTGCTAGTGGCCCCAGACAGGGTGAAGCTTTCTTT. Translation gives CASGPRQGEAFF.